This T cell receptor (beta chain) emerged from a study of T cell responses to AZD1222 COVID-19 vaccine. Study-level results: Spike-specific TCR breadth and depth rose after two AZD1222 doses. The repertoires were collected only after the peak T cell response. White British ancestry dominated among donors, who included more females, and clonal diversity was possibly underestimated. Only 5 or 6 individuals given AZD1222 were seropositive at baseline.

A note on this clone: Its antigen is not identified.

Profiled with immunoSEQ multiplex PCR; TCRdb holds only in-frame clones, not every one. Here the sample spans around 75,000 clones, around 89% being singletons. The TCR sequence derives from an adult who received the MenACWY meningococcal vaccine as a control. The sample in question was peripheral blood, obtained 28 days after the second dose of the MenACWY control vaccine.

The CDR3 region is CASSFRSRRDGYTF. The CDR3 DNA reads as TGTGCCAGCAGCTTCAGGTCCCGCAGGGACGGCTACACCTTC. This chain connects TRBV7-9 to TRBJ1-2; tentatively, D is TRBD1 (5 bases). The CDR3 covers 14 residues. V was clipped by 3 bases and J by 8 bases, with 16 bases between them. Germline loops: CDR1 SEHNR, CDR2 FQNEAQ (reference sequence).